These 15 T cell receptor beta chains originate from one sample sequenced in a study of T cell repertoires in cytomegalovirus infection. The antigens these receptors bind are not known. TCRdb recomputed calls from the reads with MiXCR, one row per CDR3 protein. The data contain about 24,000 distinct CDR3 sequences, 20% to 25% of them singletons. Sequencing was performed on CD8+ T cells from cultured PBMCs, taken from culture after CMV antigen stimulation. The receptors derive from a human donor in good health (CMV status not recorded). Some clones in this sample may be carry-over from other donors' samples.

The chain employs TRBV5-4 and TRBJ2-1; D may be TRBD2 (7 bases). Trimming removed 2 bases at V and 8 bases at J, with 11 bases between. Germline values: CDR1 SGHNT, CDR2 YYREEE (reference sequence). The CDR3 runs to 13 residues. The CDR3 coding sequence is TGTGCCAGCAGCTTTGGAGGGGGGGATGAGCAGTTCTTC. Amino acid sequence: CASSFGGGDEQFF.

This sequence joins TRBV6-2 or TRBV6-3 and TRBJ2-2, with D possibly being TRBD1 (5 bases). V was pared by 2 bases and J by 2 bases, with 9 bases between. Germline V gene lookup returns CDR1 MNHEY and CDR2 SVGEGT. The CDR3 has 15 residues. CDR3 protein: CASSYGARNTGELFF. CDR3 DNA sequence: TGTGCCAGCAGTTACGGGGCCAGAAACACCGGGGAGCTGTTTTTT.

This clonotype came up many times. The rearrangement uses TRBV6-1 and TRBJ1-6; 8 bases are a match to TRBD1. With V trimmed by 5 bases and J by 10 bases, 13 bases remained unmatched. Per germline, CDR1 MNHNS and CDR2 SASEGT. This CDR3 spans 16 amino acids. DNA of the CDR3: TGTGCCAGCAGTCCTGGACAGGGAGGGGGCTCGTCACCCCTCCACTTT. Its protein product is CASSPGQGGGSSPLHF.

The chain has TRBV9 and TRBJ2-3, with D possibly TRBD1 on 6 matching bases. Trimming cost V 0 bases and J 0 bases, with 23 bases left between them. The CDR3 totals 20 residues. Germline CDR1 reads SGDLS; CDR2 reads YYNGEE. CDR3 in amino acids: CASSVGPGASRATSTDTQYF. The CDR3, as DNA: TGTGCCAGCAGCGTAGGACCAGGGGCCAGCCGAGCCACTAGCACAGATACGCAGTATTTT.

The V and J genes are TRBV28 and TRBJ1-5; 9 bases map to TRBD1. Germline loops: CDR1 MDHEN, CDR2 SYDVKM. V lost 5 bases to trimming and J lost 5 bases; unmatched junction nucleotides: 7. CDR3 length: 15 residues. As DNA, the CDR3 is TGTGCCAGCAGTGACGGGACAGGGTACGATCAGCCCCAGCATTTT. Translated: CASSDGTGYDQPQHF.

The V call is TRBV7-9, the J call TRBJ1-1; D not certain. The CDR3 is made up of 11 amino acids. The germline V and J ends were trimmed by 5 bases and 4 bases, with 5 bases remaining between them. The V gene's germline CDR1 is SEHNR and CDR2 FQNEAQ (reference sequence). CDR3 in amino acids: CASSVSTEAFF. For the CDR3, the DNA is TGTGCCAGCAGCGTCAGCACTGAAGCTTTCTTT.

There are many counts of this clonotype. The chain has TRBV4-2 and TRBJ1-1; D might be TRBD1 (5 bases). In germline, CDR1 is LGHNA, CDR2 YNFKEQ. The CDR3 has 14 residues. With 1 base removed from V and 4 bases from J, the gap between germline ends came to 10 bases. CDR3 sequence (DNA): TGTGCCAGCAGCCAAGTGGGGGAAGGCACTGAAGCTTTCTTT. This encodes CASSQVGEGTEAFF.

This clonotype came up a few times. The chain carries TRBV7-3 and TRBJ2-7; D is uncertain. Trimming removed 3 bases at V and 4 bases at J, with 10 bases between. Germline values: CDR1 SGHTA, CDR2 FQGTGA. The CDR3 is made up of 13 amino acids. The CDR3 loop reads CASSFKSQYEQYF. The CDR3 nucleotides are TGTGCCAGCAGCTTTAAAAGCCAGTACGAGCAGTACTTC.

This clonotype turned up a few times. The CDR3 is CASSPNRGGTEAFF. CDR3 nucleotide sequence: TGCGCCAGCAGCCCCAACAGGGGTGGCACTGAAGCTTTCTTT. The chain uses TRBV4-1 and TRBJ1-1; 7 nucleotides match TRBD1. The CDR3 runs 14 residues. CDR1 is MGHRA, CDR2 YSYEKL, per germline. V dropped 4 bases and J dropped 4; count of bases not matched to a gene: 6.

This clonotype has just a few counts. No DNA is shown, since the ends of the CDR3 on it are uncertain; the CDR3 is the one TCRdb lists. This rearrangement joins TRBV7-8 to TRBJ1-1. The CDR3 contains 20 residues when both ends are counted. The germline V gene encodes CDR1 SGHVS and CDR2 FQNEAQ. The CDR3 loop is CASSFYICSAEGLQNTEAFF.

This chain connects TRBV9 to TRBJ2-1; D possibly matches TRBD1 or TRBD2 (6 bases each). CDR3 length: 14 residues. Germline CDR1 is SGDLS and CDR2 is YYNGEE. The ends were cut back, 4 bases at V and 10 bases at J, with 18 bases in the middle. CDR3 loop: CASSPSPLGGEQFF. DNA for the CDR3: TGTGCCAGCAGCCCAAGTCCTCTGGGGGGCGAGCAGTTCTTC.

For the CDR3, the DNA is TGTGCCAGCAGCCAAGATCGAAGCGGGCCCTACAATGAGCAGTTCTTC. This encodes CASSQDRSGPYNEQFF. The chain is built from TRBV4-2 and TRBJ2-1; TRBD2 might be the D (6 bases). This CDR3 region has 16 residues. Germline CDR1 is LGHNA and CDR2 is YNFKEQ. Trimming left V 0 bases short and J 2 bases short, with 11 bases between.

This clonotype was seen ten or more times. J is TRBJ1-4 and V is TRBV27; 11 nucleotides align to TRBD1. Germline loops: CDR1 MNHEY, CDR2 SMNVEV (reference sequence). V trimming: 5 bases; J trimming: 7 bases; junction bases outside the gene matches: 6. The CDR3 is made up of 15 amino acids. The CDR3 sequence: CASSRWTGGGEKLFF. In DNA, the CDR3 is TGTGCCAGCAGTCGATGGACAGGGGGCGGTGAAAAACTGTTTTTT.

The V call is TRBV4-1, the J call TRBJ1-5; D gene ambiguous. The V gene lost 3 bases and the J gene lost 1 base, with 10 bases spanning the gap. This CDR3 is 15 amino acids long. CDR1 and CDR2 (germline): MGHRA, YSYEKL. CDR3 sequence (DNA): TGCGCCAGCAGCCAGGAACAGCTAAGCAATCAGCCCCAGCATTTT. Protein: CASSQEQLSNQPQHF.

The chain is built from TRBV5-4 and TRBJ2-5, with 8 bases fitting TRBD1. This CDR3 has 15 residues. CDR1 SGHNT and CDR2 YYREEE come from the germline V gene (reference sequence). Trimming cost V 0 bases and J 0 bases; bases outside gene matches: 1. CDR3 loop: CASSLDRGYQETQYF. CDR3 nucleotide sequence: TGTGCCAGCAGCTTGGACAGGGGGTACCAAGAGACCCAGTACTTC.